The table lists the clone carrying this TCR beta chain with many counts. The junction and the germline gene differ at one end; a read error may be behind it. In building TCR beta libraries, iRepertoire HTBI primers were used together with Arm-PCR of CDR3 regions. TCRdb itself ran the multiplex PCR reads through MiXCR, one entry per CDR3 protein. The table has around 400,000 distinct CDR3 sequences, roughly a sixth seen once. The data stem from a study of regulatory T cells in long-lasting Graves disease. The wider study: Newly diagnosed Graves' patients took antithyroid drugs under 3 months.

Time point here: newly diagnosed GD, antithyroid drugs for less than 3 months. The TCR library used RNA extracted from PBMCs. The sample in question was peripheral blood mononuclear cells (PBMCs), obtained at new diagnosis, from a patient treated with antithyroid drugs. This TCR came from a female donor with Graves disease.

The CDR3 DNA follows: TGTGCCAGCAGTTTAGCCCGACAGGGTGCGGACTTC. Its protein product is CASSLARQGADF. The genes are TRBV12-3 or TRBV12-4 and TRBJ2-7; 7 positions match TRBD1. This CDR3 has 12 amino acids.